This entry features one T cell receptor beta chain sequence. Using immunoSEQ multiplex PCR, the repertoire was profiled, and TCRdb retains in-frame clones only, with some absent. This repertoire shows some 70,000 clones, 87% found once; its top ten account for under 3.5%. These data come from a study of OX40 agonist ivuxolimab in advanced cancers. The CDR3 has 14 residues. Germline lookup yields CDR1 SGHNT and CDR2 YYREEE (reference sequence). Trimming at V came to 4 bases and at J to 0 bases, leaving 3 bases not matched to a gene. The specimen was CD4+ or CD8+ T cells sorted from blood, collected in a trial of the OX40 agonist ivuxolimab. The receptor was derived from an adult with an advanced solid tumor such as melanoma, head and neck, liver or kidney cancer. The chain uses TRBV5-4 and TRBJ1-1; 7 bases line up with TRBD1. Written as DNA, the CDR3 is TGTGCCAGCAGCCTCAGGGGGGTGAACACTGAAGCTTTCTTT. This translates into CASSLRGVNTEAFF.